Below are 18 T cell receptor beta chains sequenced from a single sample in a study of blood T cell repertoires in COVID-19. Sequencing was performed with immunoSEQ multiplex PCR; in TCRdb, only in-frame clones are kept and a portion is missing. The table includes fewer than 150,000 clones, 84% detected once. Material for sequencing was PBMCs or T cells enriched from blood (not recorded which). The receptors come from a woman aged 18-29 years who had been exposed to COVID-19.

This clone was seen more than once but under ten times. This chain uses TRBV28 with TRBJ1-6; D not certain. The CDR3 extends over 14 amino acids. Trimming shortened V by 8 bases and J by 6 bases, and 14 bases separated the two germline ends. The V gene's germline CDR1 is MDHEN and CDR2 SYDVKM. CDR3 sequence (DNA): TGTGCCAGCCGAAGATCGGGAGCTAATTCACCCCTCCACTTT. Translating gives CASRRSGANSPLHF.

The chain couples TRBV19 to TRBJ1-2; D possibly corresponds to TRBD1 (5 bases). Germline V gene sequence: CDR1 LNHDA, CDR2 SQIVND (reference sequence). Deletions cut 0 bases from V and 6 bases from J, with 11 bases between. The CDR3 is 14 residues long. This CDR3 reads CASSIDAGIHGYTF. CDR3 DNA sequence: TGTGCCAGTAGTATAGATGCAGGGATCCATGGCTACACCTTC.

J is TRBJ2-7 and V is TRBV5-1; D might be TRBD2 (6 bases). CDR1 is SGHRS and CDR2 is YFSETQ in the germline V gene. Between the trimmed V and J ends, which lost 7 bases and 3 bases, there was a span of 17 bases. The CDR3 is 14 residues long. CDR3 DNA: TGCGCCAGCGGTCCCTCGGGAGCCGGCTACGAGCAGTACTTC. Translating it yields CASGPSGAGYEQYF.

This clone was detected only a few times. V gene TRBV2 combines with J gene TRBJ2-3, with TRBD1 as a possible D gene (6 bases). CDR3 length: 16 amino acids. Germline CDR1 reads SNHLY; CDR2 reads FYNNEI. Trimming removed 4 bases at V and 3 bases at J, with 17 bases between. CDR3 region: CASSVTGSWGTDTQYF. The CDR3 DNA follows: TGTGCCAGCAGTGTAACAGGGTCTTGGGGTACAGATACGCAGTATTTT.

The chain employs TRBV6-2 or TRBV6-3 and TRBJ2-3, with 8 bases fitting TRBD2. The junction had 10 bases not matched to a gene; V was cut back by 6 bases and J by 5 bases. The CDR3 is 15 amino acids. The V gene's germline CDR1 is MNHEY and CDR2 SVGEGT. The CDR3 reads CASRYREGPRDTQYF. CDR3 in DNA: TGTGCCAGCAGGTACCGGGAGGGCCCAAGAGATACGCAGTATTTT.

The CDR3 loop reads CASTDRGHGYTF. The CDR3, as DNA: TGTGCCAGTACCGACAGGGGGCATGGCTACACCTTC. The chain links TRBV19 to TRBJ1-2, with 10 bases fitting TRBD1. With 7 bases clipped from V and 6 bases from J, the junction kept 2 bases outside the gene matches. Germline CDR1 is LNHDA and CDR2 is SQIVND (reference sequence). The CDR3 is made up of 12 amino acids.

This sequence joins TRBV14 and TRBJ2-7; 7 nucleotides match TRBD2. Germline CDR1 SGHDN, CDR2 FVKESK. Trimming at V came to 1 base and at J to 6 bases, leaving 12 bases not matched to a gene. The CDR3 runs to 16 residues. The CDR3 DNA follows: TGTGCCAGCAGCCAAGTACCTGGCGGGAGCGGTACCGAGCAGTACTTC. Translating gives CASSQVPGGSGTEQYF. The full variable domain, rest sourced from reference TRBV14 and TRBJ2-7, is EAGVTQFPSHSVIEKGQTVTLRCDPISGHDNLYWYRRVMGKEIKFLLHFVKESKQDESGMPNNRFLAERTGGTYSTLKVQPAELEDSGVYFCASSQVPGGSGTEQYFGPGTRLTVT.

This clone is termed medium-sized. The chain is built from TRBV5-1 and TRBJ1-2, with D possibly being TRBD1 (5 bases). V was shortened by 4 bases and J by 1 base, with 8 bases between the two germline ends. Per germline, CDR1 SGHRS and CDR2 YFSETQ. The CDR3 runs to 13 residues. CDR3 nucleotides: TGCGCCAGCAGCGACAGTTTTAACTATGGCTACACCTTC. This sequence encodes CASSDSFNYGYTF.

This chain uses TRBV6-5 with TRBJ1-1; 7 nucleotides agree with TRBD1. The trim removed 0 bases at V and 0 bases at J, leaving 4 bases unmatched. The CDR3 is 16 amino acids. In germline, CDR1 is MNHEY, CDR2 SVGAGI. The CDR3 region has the DNA TGTGCCAGCAGTTACTCGGCAGGGGGAATGAACACTGAAGCTTTCTTT. This sequence encodes CASSYSAGGMNTEAFF.

The J gene is TRBJ1-4, the V gene TRBV3-1 (or the pseudogene TRBV3-2), with D possibly matching TRBD1 (5 bases). The CDR3 runs to 16 residues. Trimming took 1 base from V and 9 from J, leaving 18 bases between them. CDR1 and CDR2 (germline): LGHDT, YNNKEL (reference sequence). The CDR3 region has the DNA TGTGCCAGCAGCCAAGGATCAGGGCAGGGAAGGCAAAAACTGTTTTTT. It yields the protein CASSQGSGQGRQKLFF.

A few counts support this clone. V usage is TRBV28 and J usage is TRBJ2-1; 9 positions match TRBD2. Germline V gives CDR1 MDHEN, CDR2 SYDVKM. J lost 9 bases, V lost 4 bases, and 10 bases had no gene match. The CDR3 is made up of 15 amino acids. The CDR3 sequence: CASSSRRREGPEQFF. As DNA, the CDR3 is TGTGCCAGCAGTTCCCGCCGGCGGGAGGGCCCTGAGCAGTTCTTC.

The chain employs TRBV2 and TRBJ2-1; D is possibly TRBD2 (7 bases). The CDR3 contains 15 residues. In germline, CDR1 is SNHLY, CDR2 FYNNEI. The V and J ends lost 7 bases and 7 bases respectively, with 20 bases between them. In nucleotides, the CDR3 is TGTGCCAGCATGGAGGGGGGAGGGCCGGGTAATGAGCAGTTCTTC. Translating it yields CASMEGGGPGNEQFF.

This clone appeared a few times. The V call is TRBV7-9, the J call TRBJ2-5, with D maybe TRBD1 (6 bases). The V gene lost 1 base and the J gene lost 1 base, with 10 bases spanning the gap. Germline CDR1 SEHNR, CDR2 FQNEAQ (reference sequence). The CDR3 is made up of 15 amino acids. CDR3 region: CASSLGGQIQETQYF. The CDR3, as DNA: TGTGCCAGCAGCTTAGGCGGACAGATCCAAGAGACCCAGTACTTC.

The chain is built from TRBV14 and TRBJ2-7; no clear D. Germline CDR1 reads SGHDN; CDR2 reads FVKESK. This CDR3 is built from 15 residues. V was cut by 1 base and J by 0 bases, with 10 bases left in between. The CDR3 protein is CASSQVATYSYEQYF. CDR3 nucleotide sequence: TGTGCCAGCAGCCAAGTCGCTACCTACTCCTACGAGCAGTACTTC. Full variable domain (outside the CDR3, taken from reference TRBV14 and TRBJ2-7): EAGVTQFPSHSVIEKGQTVTLRCDPISGHDNLYWYRRVMGKEIKFLLHFVKESKQDESGMPNNRFLAERTGGTYSTLKVQPAELEDSGVYFCASSQVATYSYEQYFGPGTRLTVT.

This chain links TRBV18 with TRBJ2-3; 7 bases agree with TRBD1. Losses at the gene ends were 5 bases for V and 0 bases for J; bases not matched to a gene: 8. The CDR3 loop spans 16 amino acids. The germline gives CDR1 KGHSH, CDR2 LQKENI. The CDR3 reads CASSLRTGTSTDTQYF. The CDR3 DNA is TGTGCCAGCTCATTACGGACAGGAACTAGCACAGATACGCAGTATTTT. The complete variable domain, with remaining parts taken from reference TRBV18 and TRBJ2-3, reads NAGVMQNPRHLVRRRGQEARLRCSPMKGHSHVYWYRQLPEEGLKFMVYLQKENIIDESGMPKERFSAEFPKEGPSILRIQQVVRGDSAAYFCASSLRTGTSTDTQYFGPGTRLTVL.

Only a few counts were recorded for this clone. The V call is TRBV7-8, the J call TRBJ1-1; a weak D match, TRBD1 (5 bases). Trimming cost V 3 bases and J 4 bases, with 15 bases left between them. Germline CDR1 SGHVS, CDR2 FQNEAQ. The CDR3 totals 15 residues. The CDR3 region is CASSFLREVGTEAFF. The DNA for the CDR3 is TGTGCCAGCAGCTTCCTCAGGGAGGTGGGCACTGAAGCTTTCTTT.

The CDR3 region has the DNA TGTGCCAGCTCAGCCCGACAGAAACAAGAGACCCAGTACTTC. This encodes CASSARQKQETQYF. The rearrangement joins TRBV18 to TRBJ2-5, with D tentatively TRBD1 (5 bases). The ends were cut back, 5 bases at V and 2 bases at J, with 12 bases in the middle. This CDR3 region has 14 residues. Germline V CDR1 and CDR2: KGHSH, LQKENI. The variable domain in full, with the rest retrieved from reference TRBV18 and TRBJ2-5, is NAGVMQNPRHLVRRRGQEARLRCSPMKGHSHVYWYRQLPEEGLKFMVYLQKENIIDESGMPKERFSAEFPKEGPSILRIQQVVRGDSAAYFCASSARQKQETQYFGPGTRLLVL.

The chain couples TRBV24-1 to TRBJ2-2; TRBD1 matches 11 bases. The CDR3 contains 18 residues. Germline-derived CDR1 and CDR2 are KGHDR and SFDVKD. V shed 4 bases and J 8 bases; nucleotides not matched to a gene: 14. The CDR3 region is CATSEGRWTGGNRGELFF. CDR3 in DNA: TGTGCCACCAGTGAGGGACGTTGGACAGGGGGCAATAGGGGGGAGCTGTTTTTT.